These 28 T cell receptor beta chains were sequenced from one sample in a study of cytomegalovirus exposure and HLA in healthy donors. The PCR had 60 Vbeta and 13 Jbeta primers. Produced via immunoSEQ multiplex PCR; TCRdb's table is partial and in-frame only. The sample consists of under 200,000 clones, approximately 75% of them appearing once. Sequencing was done on a sample of PBMCs. The receptors were gathered from a man in his forties or fifties in good health and CMV-seropositive.

This clone appeared a single time. The rearrangement uses TRBV28 and TRBJ2-7; TRBD2 agrees at 14 bases. Losses at the gene ends were 6 bases for V and 1 base for J; bases not matched to a gene: 11. Germline loops: CDR1 MDHEN, CDR2 SYDVKM. The CDR3 loop spans 18 amino acids. In nucleotides, the CDR3 is TGTGCCAGCAGACAAACCGGGACTAGCGGGGGTGGTTCCTACGAGCAGTACTTC. It codes for CASRQTGTSGGGSYEQYF.

This clone was counted only a few times. The J gene is TRBJ1-2, the V gene TRBV5-6; 10 bases are shared with TRBD1. With 4 bases clipped from V and 2 bases from J, the junction kept 5 bases outside the gene matches. The CDR3 loop spans 15 amino acids. Germline CDR1 and CDR2: SGHDT and YYEEEE. CDR3 bases: TGTGCCAGCAGCATCGACAGGGGGCGAAACTATGGCTACACCTTC. Translating gives CASSIDRGRNYGYTF.

J is TRBJ1-1 and V is TRBV20-1, with 8 bases matching TRBD1. The CDR3 totals 11 residues. Trimming took 6 bases from V and 10 from J; bases not matched to a gene: 7. Germline V gene lookup returns CDR1 DFQATT and CDR2 SNEGSKA (reference sequence). Here the CDR3 DNA reads TGCAGTGCCCCAGGCGGACAGGGAGCTTTCTTT. It is translated as CSAPGGQGAFF.

The gene calls are TRBV6-5 and TRBJ2-4; 7 bases match TRBD1. The length of the CDR3 is 15 residues. V dropped 0 bases and J dropped 8; count of bases not matched to a gene: 7. Germline V gives CDR1 MNHEY, CDR2 SVGAGI. The CDR3 region has the DNA TGTGCCAGCAGTTACTCACTGACAGGGAGTTACATTCAGTACTTC. Translating it yields CASSYSLTGSYIQYF.

This chain uses TRBV11-2 with TRBJ2-1, with 7 bases lining up with TRBD1. The CDR3 is made up of 15 amino acids. V lost 4 bases and J lost 4; bases outside the gene matches: 7. Germline assignment: CDR1 SGHAT and CDR2 FQNNGV. CDR3 sequence: CASSSPGTVYNEQFF. The CDR3 coding sequence is TGTGCCAGCAGCTCGCCTGGGACAGTTTACAATGAGCAGTTCTTC. The full variable domain, completed using reference TRBV11-2 and TRBJ2-1, is EAGVAQSPRYKIIEKRQSVAFWCNPISGHATLYWYQQILGQGPKLLIQFQNNGVVDDSQLPKDRFSAERLKGVDSTLKIQPAKLEDSAVYLCASSSPGTVYNEQFFGPGTRLTVL.

This clone was observed a few times. J is TRBJ1-1 and V is TRBV12-5, with 8 bases lining up with TRBD1. The CDR3 totals 13 residues. Germline CDR1 is LGHNT and CDR2 is FRNRAP. Losses at the gene ends were 1 base for V and 6 bases for J; bases not matched to a gene: 1. CDR3 sequence reads: CASGLDRGAEAFF. The CDR3 DNA reads TGTGCTAGTGGTTTGGACAGGGGGGCTGAAGCTTTCTTT.

The J gene is TRBJ2-3, the V gene TRBV4-3; 12 nucleotides agree with TRBD2. Unmatched junction bases numbered 10, after V lost 0 bases and J lost 0 bases. The CDR3 contains 20 residues. Germline lookup yields CDR1 LGHNA and CDR2 YSLEER. For the CDR3, the DNA is TGCGCCAGCAGCCAAGATCTGACTAGCGGGGGCCGAACTAGCACAGATACGCAGTATTTT. This gives the protein CASSQDLTSGGRTSTDTQYF.

This chain joins TRBV7-8 and TRBJ2-3; 9 nucleotides match TRBD2. Germline CDR1 reads SGHVS; CDR2 reads FQNEAQ. The CDR3 sequence is 17 residues long. After removal of 5 bases from V and 3 bases from J, the junction contained 12 bases not matched to a gene. This CDR3 reads CASSLLRSGGWTDTQYF. In nucleotides, the CDR3 is TGTGCCAGCAGCCTCCTCCGGAGCGGGGGGTGGACAGATACGCAGTATTTT.

V and J are TRBV7-9 and TRBJ1-1, with D possibly matching TRBD1 (6 bases). Trimming took 0 bases from V and 1 from J, leaving 15 bases between them. From germline, CDR1 is SEHNR and CDR2 FQNEAQ (reference sequence). The CDR3 is 17 residues long. The CDR3 bases are TGTGCCAGCAGCTTAGCCGGATCAGGGGCGACGAACACTGAAGCTTTCTTT. Protein sequence: CASSLAGSGATNTEAFF. The whole variable domain, filled in from reference TRBV7-9 and TRBJ1-1, reads DTGVSQNPRHKITKRGQNVTFRCDPISEHNRLYWYRQTLGQGPEFLTYFQNEAQLEKSRLLSDRFSAERPKGSFSTLEIQRTEQGDSAMYLCASSLAGSGATNTEAFFGQGTRLTVV.

CDR3 sequence: CASGRQAEAFF. CDR3 sequence (DNA): TGTGCCAGTGGGCGACAGGCTGAAGCTTTCTTT. The chain combines TRBV19 with TRBJ1-1; a weak D match, TRBD1 (6 bases). Germline assignment: CDR1 LNHDA and CDR2 SQIVND (reference sequence). The ends were cut back, 8 bases at V and 6 bases at J, with 10 bases in the middle. CDR3 length: 11 amino acids.

This chain uses TRBV7-7 with TRBJ2-1, with 7 bases fitting TRBD1. The CDR3 is 17 residues long. Germline V gives CDR1 SSHAT, CDR2 FNYEAQ (reference sequence). Germline trimming cut 3 bases from V and 3 bases from J; bases unmatched to any gene: 11. DNA for the CDR3: TGTGCCAGCAGCTTTAGCGATGACAGGGCCTTCTACAATGAGCAGTTCTTC. Translation gives CASSFSDDRAFYNEQFF.

A few counts support this clone. The chain combines TRBV30 with TRBJ1-1; a weak D match, TRBD1 (6 bases). CDR1 is GTSNPN and CDR2 is SVGIG in the germline V gene (reference sequence). This CDR3 spans 13 amino acids. The V and J ends lost 3 bases and 1 base respectively, with 9 bases between them. CDR3 sequence: CAWREQGNTEAFF. CDR3 nucleotides: TGTGCCTGGAGGGAACAGGGGAACACTGAAGCTTTCTTT.

V usage is TRBV19 and J usage is TRBJ1-2; perhaps TRBD1 as D (5 bases). The CDR3 length is 15 residues. Trimming took 6 bases from V and 3 from J, leaving 17 bases between them. Germline V gives CDR1 LNHDA, CDR2 SQIVND (reference sequence). This chain's CDR3 is CASSTEGQPDYGYTF. Written as DNA, the CDR3 is TGTGCCAGTAGCACCGAAGGACAACCTGACTATGGCTACACCTTC.

The chain joins TRBV11-2 to TRBJ2-5; TRBD1 matches at 8 bases. The CDR3 is 12 residues long. Germline CDR1 is SGHAT and CDR2 is FQNNGV. J was trimmed by 5 bases and V by 8 bases; bases with no gene match: 4. In DNA, the CDR3 is TGTGCCAGCCTACAGGGGGATGAGACCCAGTACTTC. Protein sequence: CASLQGDETQYF.

The chain carries TRBV7-2 and TRBJ2-1, with TRBD2 matching over 7 bases. V was pared by 3 bases and J by 7 bases, with 9 bases of the junction left unmatched. The CDR3 runs to 15 residues. From germline, CDR1 is SGHTA and CDR2 FQGNSA. CDR3 residues: CASSFERGPRNEQFF. CDR3 DNA sequence: TGTGCCAGCAGCTTCGAGCGGGGCCCGAGGAATGAGCAGTTCTTC.

The chain links TRBV21-1 to TRBJ2-7; the DNA was not used to check the table's D call, TRBD2. TRBV21-1 is given as a pseudogene. This CDR3 spans 12 amino acids. The CDR3 DNA reads TGTGCCAGCATCTATGAAAACTACGAGCAGTACTTC. The encoded protein is CASIYENYEQYF.

This clone was counted a single time. A junction end diverges from the germline sequence, so it may reflect a read error. The chain links TRBV7-7 to TRBJ2-7; a possible D gene is TRBD2 (5 bases). Germline CDR1 SSHAT, CDR2 FNYEAQ (reference sequence). The CDR3 is 13 residues long. CDR3 DNA: TGTGCTAGCAGCCCCTCGGGATGGGCCGAGCAGTACTTC. Translating gives CASSPSGWAEQYF.

The chain employs TRBV18 and TRBJ2-7; D possibly corresponds to TRBD2 (5 bases). Germline CDR1 KGHSH, CDR2 LQKENI. Trimming stripped 6 bases from V and 0 bases from J, with 15 bases between. The CDR3 covers 15 residues. The CDR3 region is CASSMRVKNSYEQYF. DNA of the CDR3: TGTGCCAGCTCGATGAGGGTAAAGAACTCCTACGAGCAGTACTTC.

The chain combines TRBV5-1 with TRBJ1-4, with D unresolved. The CDR3 spans 13 residues. V was pared by 3 bases and J by 0 bases, with 3 bases between. CDR1 is SGHRS and CDR2 is YFSETQ in the germline V gene. CDR3 nucleotide sequence: TGCGCCAGCAGCTCAACAACTAATGAAAAACTGTTTTTT. Amino acid sequence: CASSSTTNEKLFF.

V and J are TRBV25-1 and TRBJ1-2; 8 positions agree with TRBD1. Germline trimming cut 6 bases from V and 3 bases from J; bases unmatched to any gene: 3. The CDR3 loop spans 13 amino acids. Germline loops: CDR1 MGHDK, CDR2 SYGVNS. CDR3 nucleotides: TGTGCCAGCAGCTTGGGACAGGACTATGGCTACACCTTC. This encodes CASSLGQDYGYTF.

The table lists this clone with a count of one. The chain carries TRBV4-2 and TRBJ1-5, with D unclear. The V gene lost 6 bases and the J gene lost 2 bases, with 14 bases spanning the gap. Germline CDR1 LGHNA, CDR2 YNFKEQ. The length of the CDR3 is 15 residues. The CDR3 loop reads CASSYTAGGNQPQHF. The CDR3 coding sequence is TGTGCCAGCAGTTACACAGCCGGGGGCAATCAGCCCCAGCATTTT.

The chain uses TRBV7-9 and TRBJ2-7; the D gene is possibly TRBD1 (6 bases). V lost 5 bases and J 4 bases, leaving 15 bases between the germline ends. This CDR3 spans 14 amino acids. Germline lookup yields CDR1 SEHNR and CDR2 FQNEAQ (reference sequence). The CDR3 DNA follows: TGTGCCAGCAGCCAACAGGGTCTGGGGTACGAGCAGTACTTC. Translation gives CASSQQGLGYEQYF.

The chain's CDR3 is CASSLDRRGPNSPLHF. DNA for the CDR3: TGTGCCAGCAGCCTAGACCGGCGGGGACCTAATTCACCCCTCCACTTT. The chain has TRBV7-2 and TRBJ1-6; perhaps TRBD1 as D (5 bases). Trimming took off 5 bases at V and 6 bases at J, with 17 bases between the two ends. This CDR3 region has 16 residues. Germline loops: CDR1 SGHTA, CDR2 FQGNSA.

There are a few counts of this clone. V gene TRBV11-2 combines with J gene TRBJ1-5, with 7 bases that match TRBD1. Germline lookup yields CDR1 SGHAT and CDR2 FQNNGV. The V and J ends lost 5 bases and 3 bases, in that order; junction bases with no gene match: 1. This CDR3 has 13 residues. This chain's CDR3 is CASSGTDNQPQHF. CDR3 bases: TGTGCCAGCAGCGGGACAGACAATCAGCCCCAGCATTTT.

This rearrangement joins TRBV4-1 to TRBJ1-4; the D is unclear. Trimming took off 0 bases at V and 3 bases at J, with 11 bases between the two ends. The germline V gene has CDR1 MGHRA and CDR2 YSYEKL. The CDR3 loop spans 16 amino acids. The CDR3 loop reads CASSQDSAGSNEKLFF. The CDR3 DNA is TGCGCCAGCAGCCAAGATTCTGCGGGTTCTAATGAAAAACTGTTTTTT.

The J gene is TRBJ2-7, the V gene TRBV5-4; 11 positions match TRBD1. The CDR3 totals 15 residues. CDR1 and CDR2 (germline): SGHNT, YYREEE (reference sequence). V lost 0 bases to trimming and J lost 3 bases; unmatched junction nucleotides: 2. CDR3 protein: CASSLAGTGGYEQYF. The CDR3 nucleotides read TGTGCCAGCAGCTTGGCCGGGACAGGGGGCTACGAGCAGTACTTC.

Turning to this clone: A read error may account for a junction end that differs from germline. The chain couples TRBV6-4 to TRBJ1-2; no firm D call. The CDR3 runs 15 residues. CDR1 MRHNA and CDR2 SNTAGT come from the germline V gene. CDR3 sequence (DNA): TGTGCCAGCAAGTTGGAGGGTGGTCCTAACTGTGGCTACACCTTC. This gives the protein CASKLEGGPNCGYTF.

This clone was detected only a few times. The sample holds other DNA sequences that translate to the same CDR3. The V gene is TRBV9, the J gene TRBJ2-7; D not certain. The CDR3 has 14 amino acids. Germline V gives CDR1 SGDLS, CDR2 YYNGEE. With 0 bases removed from V and 1 base from J, the gap between germline ends came to 8 bases. This chain's CDR3 is CASSVVSTSYEQYF. The CDR3 DNA sequence: TGTGCCAGCAGCGTAGTCTCCACATCCTACGAGCAGTACTTC. The variable domain in full, completed from reference TRBV9 and TRBJ2-7, reads DSGVTQTPKHLITATGQRVTLRCSPRSGDLSVYWYQQSLDQGLQFLIQYYNGEERAKGNILERFSAQQFPDLHSELNLSSLELGDSALYFCASSVVSTSYEQYFGPGTRLTVT.